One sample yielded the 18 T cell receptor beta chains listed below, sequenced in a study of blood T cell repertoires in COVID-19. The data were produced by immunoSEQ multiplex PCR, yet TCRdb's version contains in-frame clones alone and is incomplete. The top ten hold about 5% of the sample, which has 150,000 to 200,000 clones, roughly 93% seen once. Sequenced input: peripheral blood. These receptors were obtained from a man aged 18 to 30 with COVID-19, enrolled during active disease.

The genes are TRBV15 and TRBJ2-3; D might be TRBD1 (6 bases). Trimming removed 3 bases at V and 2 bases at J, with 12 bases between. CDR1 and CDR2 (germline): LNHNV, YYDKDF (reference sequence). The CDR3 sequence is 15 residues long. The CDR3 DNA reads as TGTGCCACCAGCAGCCACAGGGAAGACACAGATACGCAGTATTTT. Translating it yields CATSSHREDTDTQYF.

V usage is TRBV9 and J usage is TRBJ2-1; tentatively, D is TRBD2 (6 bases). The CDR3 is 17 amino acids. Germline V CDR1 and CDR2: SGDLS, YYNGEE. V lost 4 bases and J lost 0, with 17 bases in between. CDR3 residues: CASSSSFSGSSYNEQFF. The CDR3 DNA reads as TGTGCCAGCAGCTCCAGTTTTAGCGGCAGCTCCTACAATGAGCAGTTCTTC.

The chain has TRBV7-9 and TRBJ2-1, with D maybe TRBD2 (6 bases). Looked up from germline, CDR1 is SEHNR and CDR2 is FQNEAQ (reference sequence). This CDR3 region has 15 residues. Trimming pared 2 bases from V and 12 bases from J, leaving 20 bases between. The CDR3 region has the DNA TGTGCCAGCAGCTTATCGGCCCGTAAGCAGGGAGGGCAGTTCTTC. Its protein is CASSLSARKQGGQFF.

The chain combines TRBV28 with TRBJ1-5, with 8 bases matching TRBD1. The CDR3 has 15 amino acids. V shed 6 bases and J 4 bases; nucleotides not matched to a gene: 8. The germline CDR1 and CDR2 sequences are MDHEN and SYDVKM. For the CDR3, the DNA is TGTGCCAGCAGCTCACAGGGGGGTCCAAATCAGCCCCAGCATTTT. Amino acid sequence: CASSSQGGPNQPQHF. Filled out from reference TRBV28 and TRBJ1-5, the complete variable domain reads DVKVTQSSRYLVKRTGEKVFLECVQDMDHENMFWYRQDPGLGLRLIYFSYDVKMKEKGDIPEGYSVSREKKERFSLILESASTNQTSMYLCASSSQGGPNQPQHFGDGTRLSIL.

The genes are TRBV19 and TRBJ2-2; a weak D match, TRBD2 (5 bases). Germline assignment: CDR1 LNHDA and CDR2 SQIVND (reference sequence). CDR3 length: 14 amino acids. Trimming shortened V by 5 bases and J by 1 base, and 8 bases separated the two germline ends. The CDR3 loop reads CASSFGGNTGELFF. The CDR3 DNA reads TGTGCCAGTAGTTTCGGAGGGAACACCGGGGAGCTGTTTTTT.

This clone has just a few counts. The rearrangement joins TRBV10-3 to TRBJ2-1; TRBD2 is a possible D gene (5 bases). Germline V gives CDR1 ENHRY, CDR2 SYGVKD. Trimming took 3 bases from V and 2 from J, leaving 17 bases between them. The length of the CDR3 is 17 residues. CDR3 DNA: TGTGCCATCAGTGAAATGGGTGGAGGCAAACCCTACAATGAGCAGTTCTTC. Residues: CAISEMGGGKPYNEQFF.

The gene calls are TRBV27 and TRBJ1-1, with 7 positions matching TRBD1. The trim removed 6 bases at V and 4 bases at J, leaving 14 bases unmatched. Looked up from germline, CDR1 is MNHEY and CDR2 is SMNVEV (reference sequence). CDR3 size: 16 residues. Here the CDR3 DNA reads TGTGCCAGCAGACTGAGAGCCGACAGGGCAAGCACTGAAGCTTTCTTT. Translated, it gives CASRLRADRASTEAFF.

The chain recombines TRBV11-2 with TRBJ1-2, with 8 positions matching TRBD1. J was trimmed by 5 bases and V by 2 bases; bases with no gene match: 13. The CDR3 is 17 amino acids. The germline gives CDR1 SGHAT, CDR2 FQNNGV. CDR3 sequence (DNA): TGTGCCAGCAGCTTAAATATTGGGACAGGAGACCGATATGGCTACACCTTC. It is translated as CASSLNIGTGDRYGYTF.

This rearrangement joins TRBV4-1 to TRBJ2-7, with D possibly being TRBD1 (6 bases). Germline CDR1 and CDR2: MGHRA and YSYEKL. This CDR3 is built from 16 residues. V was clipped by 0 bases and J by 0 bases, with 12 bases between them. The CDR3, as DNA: TGCGCCAGCAGCCAAGATGAATTCAGGGGCTCCTACGAGCAGTACTTC. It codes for CASSQDEFRGSYEQYF.

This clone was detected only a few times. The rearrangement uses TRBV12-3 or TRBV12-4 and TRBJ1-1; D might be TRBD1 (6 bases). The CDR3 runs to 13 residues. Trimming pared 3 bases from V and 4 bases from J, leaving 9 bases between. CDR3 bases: TGTGCCAGCAGTTTCCTGGACAGCACTGAAGCTTTCTTT. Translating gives CASSFLDSTEAFF.

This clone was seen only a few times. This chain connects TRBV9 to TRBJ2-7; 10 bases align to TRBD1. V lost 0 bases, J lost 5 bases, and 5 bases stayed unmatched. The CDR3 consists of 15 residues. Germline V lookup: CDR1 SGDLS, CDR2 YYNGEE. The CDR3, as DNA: TGTGCCAGCAGCGTAGGTGGGGACAGGGGAGACGAGCAGTACTTC. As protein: CASSVGGDRGDEQYF.

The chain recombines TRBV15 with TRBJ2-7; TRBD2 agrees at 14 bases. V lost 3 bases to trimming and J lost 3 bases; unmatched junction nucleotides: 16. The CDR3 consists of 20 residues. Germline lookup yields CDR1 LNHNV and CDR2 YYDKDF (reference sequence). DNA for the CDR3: TGTGCCACCAGCAGGGATAATATGAGGGGACTAGCGGGAGATAGCTACGAGCAGTACTTC. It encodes CATSRDNMRGLAGDSYEQYF.

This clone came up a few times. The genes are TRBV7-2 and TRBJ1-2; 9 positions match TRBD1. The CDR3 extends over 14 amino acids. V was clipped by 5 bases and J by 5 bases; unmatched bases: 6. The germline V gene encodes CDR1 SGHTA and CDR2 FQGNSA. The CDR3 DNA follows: TGTGCCAGCAGCCCAGCCGGGACAGGGTATGGCTACACCTTC. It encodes CASSPAGTGYGYTF.

The CDR3 DNA reads as TGCGCCAGCGGACGACAGGGACGGAACACTGAAGCTTTCTTT. Translated, it gives CASGRQGRNTEAFF. The chain employs TRBV23-1 and TRBJ1-1; 7 nucleotides align to TRBD1. TRBV23-1 is an open reading frame whose function is uncertain. The CDR3 spans 14 residues. J lost 1 base, V lost 8 bases, and 7 bases had no gene match.

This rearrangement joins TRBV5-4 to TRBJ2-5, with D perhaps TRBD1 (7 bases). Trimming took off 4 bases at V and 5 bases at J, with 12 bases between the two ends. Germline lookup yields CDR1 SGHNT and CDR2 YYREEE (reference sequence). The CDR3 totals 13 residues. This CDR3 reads CASSLQGGETQYF. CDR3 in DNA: TGTGCCAGCAGCCTCCAGGGGGGCGAGACCCAGTACTTC.

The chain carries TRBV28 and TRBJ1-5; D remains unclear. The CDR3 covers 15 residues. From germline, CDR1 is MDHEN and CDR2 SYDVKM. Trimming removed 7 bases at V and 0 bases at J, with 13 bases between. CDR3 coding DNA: TGTGCCAGCACCCGGAGATTATCTAGCAATCAGCCCCAGCATTTT. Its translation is CASTRRLSSNQPQHF.

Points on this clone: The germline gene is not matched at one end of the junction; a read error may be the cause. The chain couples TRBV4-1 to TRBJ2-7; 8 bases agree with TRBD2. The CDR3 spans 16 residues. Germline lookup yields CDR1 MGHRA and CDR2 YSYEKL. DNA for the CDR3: TGCGCCAGCAGGCAAGAATTAGCGGGACTCTCCTACGAGCAGTACTTC. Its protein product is CASRQELAGLSYEQYF.

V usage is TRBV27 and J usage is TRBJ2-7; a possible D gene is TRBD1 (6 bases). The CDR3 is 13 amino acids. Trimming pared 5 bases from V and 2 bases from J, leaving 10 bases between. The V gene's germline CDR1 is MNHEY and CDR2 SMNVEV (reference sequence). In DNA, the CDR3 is TGTGCCAGCAGTCACGGGACAACCTACGAGCAGTACTTC. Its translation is CASSHGTTYEQYF.